What follows are 30 T cell receptor beta chains derived from one specimen sequenced in a study of OX40 agonist ivuxolimab in advanced cancers. Method: immunoSEQ multiplex PCR; TCRdb's copy keeps in-frame clones and lacks some. The data show tens of thousands of clones, with roughly 84% seen just once and approximately 3% held by the top ten. Sequenced here: CD4+ or CD8+ T cells sorted from blood, sampled in a trial of the OX40 agonist ivuxolimab. These receptors were taken from an adult with an advanced solid tumor such as melanoma, head and neck, liver or kidney cancer.

V gene TRBV19 combines with J gene TRBJ2-7; a weak D match, TRBD1 (6 bases). The CDR3 is 13 residues long. CDR1 is LNHDA, CDR2 SQIVND, per germline (reference sequence). Trimming shortened V by 6 bases and J by 2 bases, and 11 bases separated the two germline ends. CDR3 nucleotide sequence: TGTGCCAGTAGCCCAGGGGACCCCTACGAGCAGTACTTC. Translating it yields CASSPGDPYEQYF.

The chain is built from TRBV11-2 and TRBJ1-5; TRBD1 is a possible D gene (6 bases). Trimming took off 5 bases at V and 2 bases at J, with 7 bases between the two ends. The CDR3 extends over 13 amino acids. CDR1 is SGHAT, CDR2 FQNNGV, per germline. This CDR3 reads CASSAGGNQPQHF. Here the CDR3 DNA reads TGTGCCAGCAGCGCAGGGGGCAATCAGCCCCAGCATTTT.

In this sample, this clone turned up a few times. As DNA, the CDR3 is TGTGCCAGCGGCCGACAGGGGAGCTACGAGCAGTACTTC. Protein product: CASGRQGSYEQYF. The J gene is TRBJ2-7, the V gene TRBV2; TRBD1 matches 8 bases. After removal of 8 bases from V and 3 bases from J, the junction contained 6 bases not matched to a gene. The germline CDR1 and CDR2 sequences are SNHLY and FYNNEI. CDR3 size: 13 residues.

The gene calls are TRBV6-5 and TRBJ2-4; the match to TRBD2 covers 14 bases. This CDR3 comprises 15 residues. Trimming removed 4 bases from V and 6 bases from J; junction bases left unmatched: 2. Germline CDR1 and CDR2: MNHEY and SVGAGI. CDR3 region: CASSLGTSGGNIQYF. CDR3 nucleotide sequence: TGTGCCAGCAGTTTAGGGACTAGCGGGGGAAACATTCAGTACTTC.

The V and J genes are TRBV5-5 and TRBJ2-3; 7 positions match TRBD2. After removal of 6 bases from V and 3 bases from J, the junction contained 13 bases not matched to a gene. The length of the CDR3 is 16 residues. Germline V lookup: CDR1 SGHKS, CDR2 YYEKEE (reference sequence). Here the CDR3 DNA reads TGTGCCAGCACCGCCGGCGGGGGAGGTTGGACAGATACGCAGTATTTT. Translating gives CASTAGGGGWTDTQYF.

The rearrangement joins TRBV25-1 to TRBJ2-5, with 8 positions matching TRBD1. The CDR3 runs to 17 residues. From germline, CDR1 is MGHDK and CDR2 SYGVNS. V lost 1 base and J lost 5; bases outside the gene matches: 12. CDR3 sequence reads: CASSELSGRGRSETQYF. In DNA form, the CDR3 reads TGTGCCAGCAGTGAATTGTCTGGCAGGGGGCGGTCGGAGACCCAGTACTTC.

CDR3 sequence: CASRLTPGTEAFF. The CDR3, as DNA: TGTGCAAGTCGCTTAACGCCGGGGACTGAAGCTTTCTTT. V is TRBV12-2 and J is TRBJ1-1. TRBV12-2 is deemed a pseudogene. This CDR3 is 13 amino acids long.

The CDR3, as DNA: TGTGCCATCAGTGACGACAGGGGAAACACCATATATTTT. Translating it yields CAISDDRGNTIYF. The rearrangement uses TRBV10-3 and TRBJ1-3; D might be TRBD1 (6 bases). The CDR3 is made up of 13 amino acids. Trimming pared 3 bases from V and 4 bases from J, leaving 7 bases between. The germline CDR1 and CDR2 sequences are ENHRY and SYGVKD.

The CDR3 nucleotides read TGTGCCAGTAGTATAGATCTTCTAGCCAGTGGAGGAGAGACCCAGTACTTC. This codes for CASSIDLLASGGETQYF. J is TRBJ2-5 and V is TRBV19; D is possibly TRBD2 (5 bases). Germline values: CDR1 LNHDA, CDR2 SQIVND (reference sequence). Trimming removed 0 bases at V and 4 bases at J, with 18 bases between. The CDR3 totals 17 residues.

This clone was counted only a few times. The V call is TRBV6-1, the J call TRBJ1-1; 8 bases match TRBD1. This CDR3 is built from 13 residues. The germline V gene has CDR1 MNHNS and CDR2 SASEGT. V shed 4 bases, J shed 3 bases, and the junction held 1 base outside the gene matches. In DNA form, the CDR3 reads TGTGCCAGCAGTGCGGACAGGGACACTGAAGCTTTCTTT. Residues: CASSADRDTEAFF.

The chain employs TRBV19 and TRBJ1-2; 8 bases are a match to TRBD1. This CDR3 contains 16 residues. Trimming cost V 5 bases and J 0 bases; bases outside gene matches: 8. CDR1 and CDR2 (germline): LNHDA, SQIVND (reference sequence). The CDR3 bases are TGTGCCAGTAGTCAGGACAGGGACAAAGCTAACTATGGCTACACCTTC. The encoded protein is CASSQDRDKANYGYTF. The full variable domain, its missing parts supplied by reference TRBV19 and TRBJ1-2, is DGGITQSPKYLFRKEGQNVTLSCEQNLNHDAMYWYRQDPGQGLRLIYYSQIVNDFQKGDIAEGYSVSREKKESFPLTVTSAQKNPTAFYLCASSQDRDKANYGYTFGSGTRLTVV.

The chain recombines TRBV18 with TRBJ1-2, with 11 positions matching TRBD1. CDR1 is KGHSH and CDR2 is LQKENI in the germline V gene. V shed 2 bases, J shed 5 bases, and the junction held 10 bases outside the gene matches. CDR3 size: 17 residues. CDR3 protein: CASSPSPGQGAKYGYTF. The CDR3 nucleotides read TGTGCCAGCTCACCAAGTCCAGGACAGGGGGCGAAGTATGGCTACACCTTC.

The chain recombines TRBV7-2 with TRBJ2-3; D uncertain. From germline, CDR1 is SGHTA and CDR2 FQGNSA. This CDR3 has 14 residues. Trimming shortened V by 1 base and J by 0 bases, and 5 bases separated the two germline ends. The chain's CDR3 is CASSLVSSTDTQYF. For the CDR3, the DNA is TGTGCCAGCAGCTTAGTTTCTAGCACAGATACGCAGTATTTT. The variable domain in full, with the rest retrieved from reference TRBV7-2 and TRBJ2-3, is GAGVSQSPSNKVTEKGKDVELRCDPISGHTALYWYRQSLGQGLEFLIYFQGNSAPDKSGLPSDRFSAERTGGSVSTLTIQRTQQEDSAVYLCASSLVSSTDTQYFGPGTRLTVL.

The chain couples TRBV10-3 to TRBJ1-5; D remains ambiguous. The CDR3 sequence is 13 residues long. Germline assignment: CDR1 ENHRY and CDR2 SYGVKD. V shed 7 bases and J shed 5 bases, with 12 bases lying between them. CDR3 DNA: TGTGCCATCACCCCCACCCCGGATCAGCCCCAGCATTTT. Encoded protein: CAITPTPDQPQHF.

V is TRBV11-2 and J is TRBJ2-3; D is undetermined. The germline gives CDR1 SGHAT, CDR2 FQNNGV. This CDR3 has 13 residues. The V end was cut by 5 bases, the J end by 0 bases, with 6 bases between. The CDR3 region is CASSLDSTDTQYF. In nucleotides, the CDR3 is TGTGCCAGCAGCCTCGATAGCACAGATACGCAGTATTTT.

The chain couples TRBV2 to TRBJ1-2; no clear D. V was shortened by 6 bases and J by 4 bases, with 15 bases between the two germline ends. Looked up from germline, CDR1 is SNHLY and CDR2 is FYNNEI. The CDR3 has 14 amino acids. This chain's CDR3 is CASSAGDNFYGYTF. The CDR3 coding sequence is TGTGCCAGCAGCGCAGGTGACAACTTCTATGGCTACACCTTC.

The chain is built from TRBV10-1 and TRBJ1-1; D may be TRBD1 (6 bases). CDR1 is WNHNN and CDR2 is SYGVQD in the germline V gene (reference sequence). V lost 6 bases, J lost 11 bases, and 13 bases lay in between. The CDR3 is 11 amino acids. This CDR3 reads CASSGQFGAFF. The CDR3 DNA reads TGCGCCAGCAGCGGACAGTTCGGGGCTTTCTTT.

The V and J genes are TRBV4-2 and TRBJ2-1; TRBD2 might be the D (7 bases). In germline, CDR1 is LGHNA, CDR2 YNFKEQ. This CDR3 spans 14 amino acids. V was cut by 3 bases and J by 5 bases, with 11 bases left in between. The CDR3 nucleotides read TGTGCCAGCAGCCAGGGGGGGCCGGACAATGAGCAGTTCTTC. Amino acid sequence: CASSQGGPDNEQFF.

This clone was seen only once. The rearrangement joins TRBV4-3 to TRBJ2-1; D might be TRBD1 or TRBD2, each matching 5 bases. The CDR3 has 15 residues. V lost 1 base and J lost 10, with 17 bases in between. Germline lookup yields CDR1 LGHNA and CDR2 YSLEER. Here the CDR3 DNA reads TGCGCCAGCAGCCAAGCCCCCCGGGGCACCCAAGAGCAGTTCTTC. Translating gives CASSQAPRGTQEQFF.

This sequence joins TRBV29-1 and TRBJ2-3; 7 bases line up with TRBD2. The ends lost 6 bases at V and 0 bases at J; junction bases unmatched: 12. Germline V lookup: CDR1 SQVTM, CDR2 ANQGSEA. The CDR3 loop spans 16 amino acids. Here the CDR3 DNA reads TGCAGCGTCGCCGATCCAGCGGGGACTAGCACAGATACGCAGTATTTT. Amino acid sequence: CSVADPAGTSTDTQYF.

The chain joins TRBV5-8 to TRBJ1-1, with a possible D match to TRBD1 (6 bases). Germline CDR1 reads SGHTS; CDR2 reads YDEGEE. The V gene lost 0 bases and the J gene lost 8 bases, with 8 bases spanning the gap. The CDR3 extends over 12 amino acids. The CDR3 is CASSLEGGEAFF. As DNA, the CDR3 is TGTGCCAGCAGCTTGGAGGGGGGAGAAGCTTTCTTT.

The J gene is TRBJ2-7, the V gene TRBV4-1, with TRBD2 matching 8 bases. The germline gives CDR1 MGHRA, CDR2 YSYEKL. V dropped 3 bases and J dropped 2; count of bases not matched to a gene: 6. CDR3 size: 15 residues. The CDR3 here is CASSQRGGNAYEQYF. CDR3 coding DNA: TGCGCCAGCAGCCAGCGCGGGGGGAATGCCTACGAGCAGTACTTC.

The chain uses TRBV10-3 and TRBJ2-7; D could derive from TRBD1 or TRBD2 (5 bases each). Per germline, CDR1 ENHRY and CDR2 SYGVKD. V lost 8 bases, J lost 1 base, and 12 bases lay in between. The CDR3 runs 13 residues. CDR3 in amino acids: CAIRGEGSYEQYF. The CDR3 DNA reads as TGTGCCATCCGCGGTGAGGGGTCCTACGAGCAGTACTTC.

The chain couples TRBV29-1 to TRBJ1-6, with D unclear. Germline CDR1 is SQVTM and CDR2 is ANQGSEA. The CDR3 is 14 residues long. Trimming removed 5 bases from V and 0 bases from J, with 8 bases in between. CDR3 nucleotide sequence: TGCAGCGTTCATTGGAGCTCCTATAATTCACCCCTCCACTTT. Translated: CSVHWSSYNSPLHF.

This chain's CDR3 is CASSPGHIYEQYF. In DNA form, the CDR3 reads TGTGCCAGCAGCCCGGGACACATTTACGAGCAGTACTTC. J is TRBJ2-7 and V is TRBV5-8; D might be TRBD1 (6 bases). Trimming removed 4 bases at V and 4 bases at J, with 12 bases between. CDR1 and CDR2 from the germline V gene are SGHTS and YDEGEE. This CDR3 has 13 residues.

This chain connects TRBV9 to TRBJ2-7; D not resolved. This CDR3 is built from 14 residues. The V gene's germline CDR1 is SGDLS and CDR2 YYNGEE. V lost 2 bases and J lost 1, with 10 bases in between. The CDR3 sequence is CASSVSPLSYEQYF. The CDR3 DNA reads as TGTGCCAGCAGCGTCTCCCCCCTATCCTACGAGCAGTACTTC.

This clone was picked up one time. J is TRBJ2-3 and V is TRBV11-3; TRBD2 matches 9 bases. Germline V gives CDR1 SGHNT, CDR2 YENEEA. J lost 2 bases, V lost 5 bases, and 17 bases had no gene match. This CDR3 is 19 amino acids long. CDR3 nucleotide sequence: TGTGCCAGCAGCCCACGTGGAGGCATAGCGGGGGACCACACAGATACGCAGTATTTT. It is translated as CASSPRGGIAGDHTDTQYF.

This sequence joins TRBV11-3 and TRBJ1-6; D is unresolved. CDR1 and CDR2 (germline): SGHNT, YENEEA. Trimming left V 0 bases short and J 10 bases short, with 7 bases between. This CDR3 comprises 13 residues. In DNA form, the CDR3 reads TGTGCCAGCAGCTTAGATCAGACCTCACCCCTCCACTTT. It codes for CASSLDQTSPLHF.

This sequence joins TRBV2 and TRBJ2-3, with 8 bases identical to TRBD2. Looked up from germline, CDR1 is SNHLY and CDR2 is FYNNEI. Trimming at V came to 3 bases and at J to 2 bases, leaving 4 bases not matched to a gene. The CDR3 loop spans 15 amino acids. For the CDR3, the DNA is TGTGCCAGCAGTGAGGCGGGGGGCAACACAGATACGCAGTATTTT. Amino acid sequence: CASSEAGGNTDTQYF. The variable domain in full, with the rest retrieved from reference TRBV2 and TRBJ2-3, is EPEVTQTPSHQVTQMGQEVILRCVPISNHLYFYWYRQILGQKVEFLVSFYNNEISEKSEIFDDQFSVERPDGSNFTLKIRSTKLEDSAMYFCASSEAGGNTDTQYFGPGTRLTVL.

The chain is built from TRBV29-1 and TRBJ1-4, with D possibly TRBD1 on 6 matching bases. Looked up from germline, CDR1 is SQVTM and CDR2 is ANQGSEA. The V and J ends lost 7 bases and 8 bases respectively, with 14 bases between them. The CDR3 runs 12 residues. CDR3 protein: CSAAQGGEKLFF. DNA for the CDR3: TGCAGCGCCGCACAGGGCGGGGAAAAACTGTTTTTT.